This T cell receptor (beta chain) was obtained from a study of breast tumors, draining lymph nodes, adjacent tissues. V lost 6 bases to trimming and J lost 2 bases; unmatched junction nucleotides: 7. The CDR3 length is 17 residues. In germline, CDR1 is MNHNY, CDR2 SVGAGI (reference sequence). This clonotype was counted ten times or more. TCRdb reanalysed the multiplex PCR reads using MiXCR and keeps one entry per CDR3 protein. Of around 130,000 distinct CDR3 sequences in the sample, about 20% were seen once. Samples came from axillary lymph nodes draining the breast cancer. Sequencing used axillary lymph node tissue. This sequence was found in a female donor with breast cancer. Some clones in this sample may be carry-over from other donors' samples. This chain uses TRBV6-6 with TRBJ2-1; TRBD2 matches at 13 bases. DNA of the CDR3: TGTGCCAGCAGGATGACTAGCGGGGGGTCAACCTACAATGAGCAGTTCTTC. It yields the protein CASRMTSGGSTYNEQFF.